Below are 26 T cell receptor beta chains sequenced from a single sample in a study of blood T cell repertoires in COVID-19. Clones were read by immunoSEQ multiplex PCR, and TCRdb kept only the in-frame ones, dropping some. The sample yields approximately 83,000 clones, around four fifths seen once. The sample comprised peripheral blood. Receptor source: a man aged 50-59 years with acute or convalescent COVID-19.

This clone was seen a single time. The chain is built from TRBV2 and TRBJ1-2, with D uncertain. The CDR3 is 13 amino acids. Germline lookup yields CDR1 SNHLY and CDR2 FYNNEI. V gave up 10 bases and J gave up 0 bases, with 12 bases separating them. In DNA form, the CDR3 reads TGTGCCACTCGACCCACAGCTAACTATGGCTACACCTTC. Translated, it gives CATRPTANYGYTF.

The chain recombines TRBV24-1 with TRBJ1-2, with D maybe TRBD1 (6 bases). The length of the CDR3 is 13 residues. CDR1 is KGHDR, CDR2 SFDVKD, per germline. V lost 11 bases, J lost 0 bases, and 12 bases lay in between. CDR3: CASGSGANYGYTF. The CDR3 nucleotides read TGTGCCAGCGGCTCAGGGGCTAACTATGGCTACACCTTC.

The genes are TRBV4-3 and TRBJ2-1, with TRBD2 matching over 8 bases. Trimming removed 0 bases from V and 6 bases from J; junction bases left unmatched: 7. The germline CDR1 and CDR2 sequences are LGHNA and YSLEER. The CDR3 consists of 16 residues. The CDR3 region has the DNA TGCGCCAGCAGCCAAGAGCTGGGACTAGGTTTCAATGAGCAGTTCTTC. The encoded protein is CASSQELGLGFNEQFF.

V gene TRBV24-1 combines with J gene TRBJ1-4; D may be TRBD1 (5 bases). CDR1 KGHDR and CDR2 SFDVKD come from the germline V gene. This CDR3 is built from 14 residues. Trimming stripped 6 bases from V and 3 bases from J, with 10 bases between. CDR3 DNA sequence: TGTGCCACCAGTCGGGGGGGATCTAATGAAAAACTGTTTTTT. This translates into CATSRGGSNEKLFF.

The chain employs TRBV10-3 and TRBJ2-1, with D tentatively TRBD2 (7 bases). The germline V gene has CDR1 ENHRY and CDR2 SYGVKD. The CDR3 contains 13 residues. With 2 bases removed from V and 12 bases from J, the gap between germline ends came to 14 bases. The CDR3 DNA sequence: TGTGCCATCAGTGAGCCCACAAGGGGGGGGCAGTTCTTC. It codes for CAISEPTRGGQFF.

The chain joins TRBV7-3 to TRBJ2-2; D not resolved. V was trimmed by 5 bases and J by 6 bases, leaving 16 bases between them. The CDR3 totals 15 residues. Germline loops: CDR1 SGHTA, CDR2 FQGTGA. The CDR3 sequence: CASSLAAFKSGELFF. Here the CDR3 DNA reads TGTGCCAGCAGCCTCGCGGCCTTTAAGTCCGGGGAGCTGTTTTTT.

The chain has TRBV10-2 and TRBJ1-4; no firm D call. CDR3 length: 16 residues. CDR1 and CDR2 from the germline V gene are WSHSY and SAAADI. The ends were cut back, 0 bases at V and 0 bases at J, with 8 bases in the middle. The DNA for the CDR3 is TGCGCCAGCAGTGAGTCGGTGCGGGCAACTAATGAAAAACTGTTTTTT. It is translated as CASSESVRATNEKLFF.

The genes are TRBV7-6 and TRBJ2-3; 10 nucleotides align to TRBD2. CDR1 is SGHVS, CDR2 FNYEAQ, per germline. Losses at the gene ends were 4 bases for V and 4 bases for J; bases not matched to a gene: 8. The length of the CDR3 is 16 residues. The CDR3, as DNA: TGTGCCAGCAGCTGGGACAGGACTAGCGGTTCAGATACGCAGTATTTT. Its translation: CASSWDRTSGSDTQYF.

This clone was picked up a small number of times. CDR3 region: CASSKTGNRYEQYF. CDR3 bases: TGTGCCAGCAGCAAGACAGGTAACAGGTACGAGCAGTACTTC. The chain is built from TRBV11-2 and TRBJ2-7; a possible D gene is TRBD1 (6 bases). The CDR3 length is 14 residues. The germline V gene has CDR1 SGHAT and CDR2 FQNNGV. Trimming pared 5 bases from V and 4 bases from J, leaving 15 bases between. Full variable domain (remainder filled in from reference TRBV11-2 and TRBJ2-7): EAGVAQSPRYKIIEKRQSVAFWCNPISGHATLYWYQQILGQGPKLLIQFQNNGVVDDSQLPKDRFSAERLKGVDSTLKIQPAKLEDSAVYLCASSKTGNRYEQYFGPGTRLTVT.

The chain employs TRBV7-2 and TRBJ1-2; D is unresolved. CDR1 and CDR2 (germline): SGHTA, FQGNSA. Trimming took 1 base from V and 4 from J, leaving 13 bases between them. The CDR3 extends over 15 amino acids. CDR3 DNA: TGTGCCAGCAGCTTAGAACGGGAGGCGAGCTATGGCTACACCTTC. This sequence encodes CASSLEREASYGYTF. Drawing the rest from reference TRBV7-2 and TRBJ1-2, the complete variable domain is GAGVSQSPSNKVTEKGKDVELRCDPISGHTALYWYRQSLGQGLEFLIYFQGNSAPDKSGLPSDRFSAERTGGSVSTLTIQRTQQEDSAVYLCASSLEREASYGYTFGSGTRLTVV.

The genes are TRBV28 and TRBJ2-7; 12 bases align to TRBD1. Germline V gives CDR1 MDHEN, CDR2 SYDVKM. The V and J ends lost 4 bases and 7 bases, in that order; junction bases with no gene match: 14. This CDR3 comprises 17 residues. The CDR3, as DNA: TGTGCCAGCAGTTACCCGGGACAGGGGGCTAAATCGGGAGAGCAGTACTTC. Its translation is CASSYPGQGAKSGEQYF.

The chain links TRBV9 to TRBJ1-2; weak D call: TRBD1 (6 bases). Trimming pared 5 bases from V and 13 bases from J, leaving 15 bases between. The CDR3 has 11 residues. In germline, CDR1 is SGDLS, CDR2 YYNGEE. The DNA of the CDR3 is TGTGCCAGCAGTTGGGGGGGCGATACCACCTTC. Its protein is CASSWGGDTTF.

The gene calls are TRBV6-5 and TRBJ2-3; 9 nucleotides align to TRBD2. Germline CDR1 is MNHEY and CDR2 is SVGAGI. The CDR3 covers 14 residues. The V and J ends lost 8 bases and 4 bases, in that order; junction bases with no gene match: 7. In nucleotides, the CDR3 is TGTGCCAGCCGACCGGGACTAGCTCCAGATACGCAGTATTTT. Its translation is CASRPGLAPDTQYF.

This chain connects TRBV5-5 to TRBJ1-4; tentative D call: TRBD1 (5 bases). CDR3 length: 14 residues. From germline, CDR1 is SGHKS and CDR2 YYEKEE (reference sequence). Trimming pared 1 base from V and 7 bases from J, leaving 11 bases between. DNA of the CDR3: TGTGCCAGCAGCTTGAGTCAGGGTCGTGAAAAACTGTTTTTT. Residues: CASSLSQGREKLFF. The whole variable domain, filled in from reference TRBV5-5 and TRBJ1-4, reads DAGVTQSPTHLIKTRGQQVTLRCSPISGHKSVSWYQQVLGQGPQFIFQYYEKEERGRGNFPDRFSARQFPNYSSELNVNALLLGDSALYLCASSLSQGREKLFFGSGTQLSVL.

This chain uses TRBV5-1 with TRBJ2-7; D uncertain. V lost 0 bases, J lost 2 bases, and 9 bases lay in between. This CDR3 is built from 14 residues. Germline CDR1 is SGHRS and CDR2 is YFSETQ. CDR3 DNA sequence: TGCGCCAGCAGCTTGGCCACCGGTCCCTACGAGCAGTACTTC. The encoded protein is CASSLATGPYEQYF.

This chain joins TRBV5-1 and TRBJ2-5; a possible D gene is TRBD1 (5 bases). CDR1 SGHRS and CDR2 YFSETQ come from the germline V gene. The CDR3 is made up of 13 amino acids. V gave up 5 bases and J gave up 2 bases, with 10 bases separating them. CDR3 DNA: TGCGCCAGCAGAACCCAGGGACAAGAGACCCAGTACTTC. Translated, it gives CASRTQGQETQYF.

In this sample, this clone turned up a few times. This chain uses TRBV6-6 with TRBJ1-4; D may be TRBD1 (6 bases). Germline V gene lookup returns CDR1 MNHNY and CDR2 SVGAGI (reference sequence). The CDR3 extends over 15 amino acids. V was shortened by 4 bases and J by 3 bases, with 12 bases between the two germline ends. CDR3 nucleotides: TGTGCCAGCAGTTGGTACAGGGACGCTAATGAAAAACTGTTTTTT. This sequence encodes CASSWYRDANEKLFF.

The chain recombines TRBV2 with TRBJ2-3, with 10 bases matching TRBD2. Germline V gene data show CDR1 as SNHLY and CDR2 as FYNNEI. CDR3 size: 17 residues. The trim removed 4 bases at V and 1 base at J, leaving 8 bases unmatched. CDR3 sequence reads: CASSVQAGGRGTDTQYF. Written as DNA, the CDR3 is TGTGCCAGCAGTGTCCAAGCGGGGGGGCGGGGCACAGATACGCAGTATTTT.

This clone has only one observation. The chain links TRBV7-9 to TRBJ1-1; no reliable D call. V was cut by 0 bases and J by 4 bases, with 18 bases left in between. The CDR3 has 17 amino acids. From germline, CDR1 is SEHNR and CDR2 FQNEAQ (reference sequence). CDR3 amino acids: CASSLAVSVERSTEAFF. The CDR3 nucleotides are TGTGCCAGCAGCTTAGCCGTTAGTGTGGAGCGGAGCACTGAAGCTTTCTTT.

The chain joins TRBV30 to TRBJ1-2; 9 bases align to TRBD1. The CDR3 runs to 13 residues. CDR1 is GTSNPN, CDR2 SVGIG, per germline (reference sequence). V shed 2 bases, J shed 8 bases, and the junction held 6 bases outside the gene matches. CDR3 residues: CAWSPTGGEGYTF. CDR3 nucleotide sequence: TGTGCCTGGAGTCCAACAGGGGGCGAAGGCTACACCTTC.

The genes are TRBV5-4 and TRBJ2-7, with TRBD1 identical over 10 bases. Trimming took 1 base from V and 5 from J; bases not matched to a gene: 6. Germline values: CDR1 SGHNT, CDR2 YYREEE (reference sequence). CDR3 length: 15 residues. CDR3 sequence: CASSLPGTGVNEQYF. DNA for the CDR3: TGTGCCAGCAGCTTGCCCGGGACAGGGGTGAACGAGCAGTACTTC. Complete variable domain (other parts from reference TRBV5-4 and TRBJ2-7): ETGVTQSPTHLIKTRGQQVTLRCSSQSGHNTVSWYQQALGQGPQFIFQYYREEENGRGNFPPRFSGLQFPNYSSELNVNALELDDSALYLCASSLPGTGVNEQYFGPGTRLTVT.

V and J are TRBV6-5 and TRBJ2-2; 7 bases align to TRBD1. The germline gives CDR1 MNHEY, CDR2 SVGAGI. The ends lost 8 bases at V and 0 bases at J; junction bases unmatched: 6. The CDR3 is 15 amino acids. The CDR3 here is CASASQGANTGELFF. CDR3 in DNA: TGTGCCAGCGCCAGTCAGGGGGCGAACACCGGGGAGCTGTTTTTT.

The genes are TRBV4-1 and TRBJ2-3, with 7 bases matching TRBD1. The CDR3 has 15 amino acids. Germline loops: CDR1 MGHRA, CDR2 YSYEKL. J was trimmed by 4 bases and V by 4 bases; bases with no gene match: 8. The CDR3 DNA is TGCGCCAGCAGCCTGGAGACAGGGAGACCAGATACGCAGTATTTT. Amino acid sequence: CASSLETGRPDTQYF.

V gene TRBV3-1 (or the pseudogene TRBV3-2) combines with J gene TRBJ1-6; D perhaps matches TRBD1 (5 bases). Trimming took off 4 bases at V and 4 bases at J, with 11 bases between the two ends. The CDR3 is 15 residues long. In germline, CDR1 is LGHDT, CDR2 YNNKEL (reference sequence). Here the CDR3 reads CASSPPQGYNSPLHF. CDR3 bases: TGTGCCAGCAGCCCGCCCCAGGGTTATAATTCACCCCTCCACTTT.

This CDR3 is CASKEREGLSYEQYF. Here the CDR3 DNA reads TGTGCCAGTAAAGAGCGGGAGGGATTATCCTACGAGCAGTACTTC. The chain joins TRBV19 to TRBJ2-7, with TRBD2 matching over 10 bases. This CDR3 spans 15 amino acids. In germline, CDR1 is LNHDA, CDR2 SQIVND (reference sequence). V lost 7 bases to trimming and J lost 1 base; unmatched junction nucleotides: 7.

This rearrangement joins TRBV9 to TRBJ1-2, with D possibly TRBD1 on 6 matching bases. Trimming removed 5 bases at V and 0 bases at J, with 14 bases between. Germline V gene sequence: CDR1 SGDLS, CDR2 YYNGEE. The CDR3 runs to 15 residues. CDR3 in DNA: TGTGCCAGCAGTGAAGGGGACACTCCTAACTATGGCTACACCTTC. Its translation is CASSEGDTPNYGYTF.